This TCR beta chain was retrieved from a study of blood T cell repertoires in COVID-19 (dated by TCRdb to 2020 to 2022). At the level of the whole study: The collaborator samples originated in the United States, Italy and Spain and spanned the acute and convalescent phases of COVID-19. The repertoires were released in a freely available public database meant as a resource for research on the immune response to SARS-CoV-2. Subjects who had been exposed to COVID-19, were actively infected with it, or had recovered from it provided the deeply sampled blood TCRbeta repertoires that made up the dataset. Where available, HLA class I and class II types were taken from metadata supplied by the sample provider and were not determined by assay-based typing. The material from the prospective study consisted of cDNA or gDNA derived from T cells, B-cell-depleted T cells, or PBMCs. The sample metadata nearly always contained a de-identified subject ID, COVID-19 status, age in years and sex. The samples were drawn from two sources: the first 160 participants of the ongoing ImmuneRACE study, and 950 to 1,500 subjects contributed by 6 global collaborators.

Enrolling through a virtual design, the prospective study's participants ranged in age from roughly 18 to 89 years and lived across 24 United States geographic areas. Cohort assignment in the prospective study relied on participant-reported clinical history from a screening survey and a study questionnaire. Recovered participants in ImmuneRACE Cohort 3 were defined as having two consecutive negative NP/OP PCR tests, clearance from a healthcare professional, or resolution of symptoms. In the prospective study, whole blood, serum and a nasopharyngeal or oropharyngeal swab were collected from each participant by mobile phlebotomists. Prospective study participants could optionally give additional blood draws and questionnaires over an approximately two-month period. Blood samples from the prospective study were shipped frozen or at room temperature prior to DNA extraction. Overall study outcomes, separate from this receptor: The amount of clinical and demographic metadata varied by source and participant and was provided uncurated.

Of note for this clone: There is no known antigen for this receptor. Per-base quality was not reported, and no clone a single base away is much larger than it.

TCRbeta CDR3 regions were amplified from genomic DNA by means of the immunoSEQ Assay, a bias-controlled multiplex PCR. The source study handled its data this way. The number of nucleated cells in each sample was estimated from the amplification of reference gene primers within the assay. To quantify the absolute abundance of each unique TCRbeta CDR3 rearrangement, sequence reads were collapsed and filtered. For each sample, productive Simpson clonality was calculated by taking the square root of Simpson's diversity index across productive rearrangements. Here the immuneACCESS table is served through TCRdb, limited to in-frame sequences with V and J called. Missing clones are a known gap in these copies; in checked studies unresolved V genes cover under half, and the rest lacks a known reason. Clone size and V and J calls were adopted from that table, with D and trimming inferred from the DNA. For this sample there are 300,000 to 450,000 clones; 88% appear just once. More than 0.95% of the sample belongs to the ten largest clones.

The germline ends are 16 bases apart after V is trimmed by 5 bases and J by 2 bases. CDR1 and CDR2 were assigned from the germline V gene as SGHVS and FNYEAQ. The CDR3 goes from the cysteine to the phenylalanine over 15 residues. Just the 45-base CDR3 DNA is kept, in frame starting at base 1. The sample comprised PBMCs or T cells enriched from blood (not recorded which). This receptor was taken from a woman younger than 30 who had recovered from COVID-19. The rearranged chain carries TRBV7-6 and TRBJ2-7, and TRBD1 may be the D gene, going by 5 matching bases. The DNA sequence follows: TGTGCCAGCAGCCGATACACAGGCAGCGCCTACGAGCAGTACTTC. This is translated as CASSRYTGSAYEQYF.